This T cell receptor beta chain was recovered during a study of CD8 T cells in Susac syndrome. Study details: Each patient with Susac syndrome, at the time of blood draw, was therapy-naive, on corticosteroids, or on intravenous immunoglobulin alone. Study-wide points: Around 16 Susac-specific public clones were found in total CD8+ repertoires and roughly 5 in CD8+ TEMRA repertoires.

RNA, at about 0.5 to 1 ug, was reverse transcribed with random hexamers. TCRdb called the immunoSEQ multiplex PCR reads again in MiXCR, with one record for every CDR3 protein. The data contain approximately 190,000 distinct CDR3 sequences, approximately 95% of them singletons. FACS was used to enrich TEMRA cells, whereas the CD8+ and CD4+ T cells were obtained by negative isolation. A remark on this clonotype: Antigen: not known.

Germline trimming cut 6 bases from V and 2 bases from J; bases unmatched to any gene: 12. Germline CDR1 MNHNS, CDR2 SASEGT. This CDR3 region has 16 residues. The rearrangement uses TRBV6-1 and TRBJ2-7; 8 bases are shared with TRBD2. The receptor was derived from a human donor with Susac syndrome. Sequenced sample: CD8+ T cells from PBMCs. In DNA form, the CDR3 reads TGTGCCAGCAGCCCTAACCCGGGACTAGTTGCCTACGAGCAGTACTTC. Translating gives CASSPNPGLVAYEQYF.